These 15 T cell receptor beta chains were all obtained from the same sample, sequenced in a study of control samples from healthy donors and cancer patients. Sequencing used immunoSEQ multiplex PCR; TCRdb keeps in-frame clones, though not all of them. The specimen's table records about 210,000 clones. Sequences were obtained from blood. These receptors were collected from a woman in her twenties or thirties in good health.

The gene calls are TRBV4-1 and TRBJ2-1; D ambiguous. Per germline, CDR1 MGHRA and CDR2 YSYEKL. The V gene lost 4 bases and the J gene lost 0 bases, with 10 bases spanning the gap. This CDR3 has 15 amino acids. CDR3 coding DNA: TGCGCCAGCAGCCGCTTAGGTAGCTCCTACAATGAGCAGTTCTTC. Translated: CASSRLGSSYNEQFF.

The gene calls are TRBV28 and TRBJ1-3; D is possibly TRBD1 (5 bases). The CDR3 is 15 residues long. Trimming shortened V by 3 bases and J by 4 bases, and 13 bases separated the two germline ends. Germline values: CDR1 MDHEN, CDR2 SYDVKM. CDR3 nucleotide sequence: TGTGCCAGCAGTTTTGACAGTAGACTAGGAAACACCATATATTTT. It translates to CASSFDSRLGNTIYF. The whole variable domain, filled in from reference TRBV28 and TRBJ1-3, reads DVKVTQSSRYLVKRTGEKVFLECVQDMDHENMFWYRQDPGLGLRLIYFSYDVKMKEKGDIPEGYSVSREKKERFSLILESASTNQTSMYLCASSFDSRLGNTIYFGEGSWLTVV.

The chain links TRBV12-3 or TRBV12-4 to TRBJ1-1; D uncertain. The CDR3 is 13 residues long. V was trimmed by 4 bases and J by 5 bases, leaving 11 bases between them. CDR3 nucleotides: TGTGCCAGCAGTTATCTAGAGCCGACTGAAGCTTTCTTT. The encoded protein is CASSYLEPTEAFF.

The chain uses TRBV6-5 and TRBJ1-1, with a weak D call TRBD1 (6 bases). The V and J ends lost 7 bases and 6 bases respectively, with 15 bases between them. CDR3 length equals 13 residues. The germline V gene has CDR1 MNHEY and CDR2 SVGAGI. In nucleotides, the CDR3 is TGTGCCAGCAATACAGGGAATCAAGCTGAAGCTTTCTTT. It encodes CASNTGNQAEAFF.

The chain employs TRBV20-1 and TRBJ2-7, with no clear D. Germline CDR1 and CDR2: DFQATT and SNEGSKA (reference sequence). The CDR3 totals 11 residues. Deletions cut 2 bases from V and 4 bases from J, with 6 bases between. In DNA, the CDR3 is TGCAGTGCTAGAACGAATTACGAGCAGTACTTC. It translates to CSARTNYEQYF.

This chain joins TRBV4-1 and TRBJ1-1; 7 bases match TRBD1. Per the germline V gene, CDR1 is MGHRA and CDR2 is YSYEKL. V lost 1 base and J lost 5; bases outside the gene matches: 7. The CDR3 covers 15 residues. The DNA for the CDR3 is TGCGCCAGCAGCCAAGGGAGCCAGGGGGGGACTGAAGCTTTCTTT. Its protein product is CASSQGSQGGTEAFF.

The chain carries TRBV6-5 and TRBJ1-1; D is possibly TRBD1 (5 bases). CDR1 MNHEY and CDR2 SVGAGI come from the germline V gene. Trimming removed 6 bases from V and 7 bases from J, with 18 bases in between. CDR3 length equals 14 residues. The CDR3 DNA sequence: TGTGCCAGCAGAACAGGAATAAGACAGATTGAAGCTTTCTTT. It is translated as CASRTGIRQIEAFF.

The chain carries TRBV7-9 and TRBJ1-2; D unclear. Per germline, CDR1 SEHNR and CDR2 FQNEAQ (reference sequence). Trimming removed 7 bases at V and 2 bases at J, with 11 bases between. This CDR3 contains 13 residues. The CDR3 loop reads CASTLMINYGYTF. The DNA of the CDR3 is TGTGCCAGCACCCTAATGATCAACTATGGCTACACCTTC.

This chain joins TRBV28 and TRBJ2-3, with D unresolved. Germline V lookup: CDR1 MDHEN, CDR2 SYDVKM. The V end was cut by 6 bases, the J end by 1 base, with 11 bases between. The CDR3 is 14 amino acids. The CDR3 DNA reads as TGTGCCAGCAGCTATGACGGACGCACAGATACGCAGTATTTT. This gives the protein CASSYDGRTDTQYF.

J is TRBJ2-3 and V is TRBV10-3, with 7 bases that match TRBD2. The CDR3 length is 16 residues. With V trimmed by 2 bases and J by 0 bases, 5 bases remained unmatched. Per germline, CDR1 ENHRY and CDR2 SYGVKD. In DNA, the CDR3 is TGTGCCATCAGTGAGAGGGAGGGGACTAGCACAGATACGCAGTATTTT. As protein: CAISEREGTSTDTQYF.

V gene TRBV7-9 combines with J gene TRBJ2-3; 8 bases map to TRBD1. The germline CDR1 and CDR2 sequences are SEHNR and FQNEAQ (reference sequence). V gave up 1 base and J gave up 5 bases; unmatched junction bases: 11. There are 17 residues in the CDR3. The DNA for the CDR3 is TGTGCCAGCAGCTTAGGGACAGGGAATATGGCTATAGATACGCAGTATTTT. This encodes CASSLGTGNMAIDTQYF.

V gene TRBV4-3 combines with J gene TRBJ1-6; unclear D gene. Trimming removed 1 base from V and 0 bases from J, with 7 bases in between. The CDR3 contains 16 residues. Germline V gene data show CDR1 as LGHNA and CDR2 as YSLEER. The CDR3 DNA follows: TGCGCCAGCAGCCAAGCCCACAGCTCCTATAATTCACCCCTCCACTTT. It is translated as CASSQAHSSYNSPLHF.

The CDR3 DNA is TGTGCCAGCAGCTTGGGATCCAAGAATAGTTACGAGCAGTACTTC. This codes for CASSLGSKNSYEQYF. The V gene is TRBV5-6, the J gene TRBJ2-7; D is undetermined. CDR1 SGHDT and CDR2 YYEEEE come from the germline V gene. V dropped 0 bases and J dropped 4 bases, with 14 bases sitting between them. This CDR3 spans 15 amino acids.

The chain joins TRBV11-2 to TRBJ1-2; the D gene is possibly TRBD1 (5 bases). Trimming pared 6 bases from V and 6 bases from J, leaving 23 bases between. Germline V gene data show CDR1 as SGHAT and CDR2 as FQNNGV. CDR3 length: 16 amino acids. CDR3 DNA: TGTGCCAGCAGTATTGTCTCGACAGCTTCCCTCGATGGCTACACCTTC. Protein product: CASSIVSTASLDGYTF. Full variable domain (rest looked up from reference TRBV11-2 and TRBJ1-2): EAGVAQSPRYKIIEKRQSVAFWCNPISGHATLYWYQQILGQGPKLLIQFQNNGVVDDSQLPKDRFSAERLKGVDSTLKIQPAKLEDSAVYLCASSIVSTASLDGYTFGSGTRLTVV.

The chain carries TRBV3-1 (or the pseudogene TRBV3-2) and TRBJ2-2; 9 positions agree with TRBD1. CDR3 length: 14 residues. Germline CDR1 LGHDT, CDR2 YNNKEL (reference sequence). Losses at the gene ends were 5 bases for V and 6 bases for J; bases not matched to a gene: 4. The CDR3 DNA reads TGTGCCAGCAGCTCTCGGACAGGGGCCGGGGAGCTGTTTTTT. Translation: CASSSRTGAGELFF.